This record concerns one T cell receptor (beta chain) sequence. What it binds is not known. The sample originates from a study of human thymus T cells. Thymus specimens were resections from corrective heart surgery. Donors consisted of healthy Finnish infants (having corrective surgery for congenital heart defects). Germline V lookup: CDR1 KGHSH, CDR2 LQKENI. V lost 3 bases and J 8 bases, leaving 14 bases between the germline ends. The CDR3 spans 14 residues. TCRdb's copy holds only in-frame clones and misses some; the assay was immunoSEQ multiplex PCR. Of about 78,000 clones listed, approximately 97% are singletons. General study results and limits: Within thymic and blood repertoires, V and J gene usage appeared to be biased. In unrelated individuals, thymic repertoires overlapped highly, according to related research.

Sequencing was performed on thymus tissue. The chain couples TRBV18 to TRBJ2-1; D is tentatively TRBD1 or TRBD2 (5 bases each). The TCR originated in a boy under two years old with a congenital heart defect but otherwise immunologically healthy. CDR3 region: CASSPTRLQDEQFF. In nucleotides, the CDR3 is TGTGCCAGCTCACCGACAAGACTACAGGATGAGCAGTTCTTC.